The 18 T cell receptor beta chains below all came from one sample that was sequenced in a study of OX40 agonist ivuxolimab in advanced cancers. This table comes from immunoSEQ multiplex PCR, and its TCRdb copy is limited to in-frame clones, with some not included. This sample yields nearly 110,000 clones, of which 90% are seen a single time; around 0.48% belongs to the top ten. The specimen comprised CD4+ or CD8+ T cells sorted from blood, sampled in a trial of the OX40 agonist ivuxolimab. The receptors here all came from an adult with an advanced solid tumor such as melanoma, head and neck, liver or kidney cancer.

The chain uses TRBV5-4 and TRBJ2-1; 7 nucleotides match TRBD2. The CDR3 is made up of 16 amino acids. The germline V gene has CDR1 SGHNT and CDR2 YYREEE (reference sequence). The J segment lost 2 bases and the V segment lost 0 bases, leaving 5 bases of the junction unmatched. CDR3: CASSLEVGGTYNEQFF. In DNA form, the CDR3 reads TGTGCCAGCAGCTTGGAGGTCGGGGGGACCTACAATGAGCAGTTCTTC.

The chain carries TRBV5-1 and TRBJ2-5; 12 bases fit TRBD2. Per the germline V gene, CDR1 is SGHRS and CDR2 is YFSETQ. Unmatched junction bases numbered 6, after V lost 0 bases and J lost 6 bases. CDR3 length: 16 amino acids. CDR3 loop: CASSLAPSGGAQTQYF. The DNA of the CDR3 is TGCGCCAGCAGCTTGGCACCTAGCGGGGGGGCGCAGACCCAGTACTTC. The whole variable domain, filled in from reference TRBV5-1 and TRBJ2-5, reads KAGVTQTPRYLIKTRGQQVTLSCSPISGHRSVSWYQQTPGQGLQFLFEYFSETQRNKGNFPGRFSGRQFSNSRSEMNVSTLELGDSALYLCASSLAPSGGAQTQYFGPGTRLLVL.

This sequence joins TRBV10-3 and TRBJ2-5; possible D gene TRBD2, 5 bases. V was trimmed by 9 bases and J by 4 bases, leaving 9 bases between them. The CDR3 is made up of 11 amino acids. In germline, CDR1 is ENHRY, CDR2 SYGVKD. The chain's CDR3 is CAIASSETQYF. Here the CDR3 DNA reads TGTGCCATTGCTAGCTCAGAGACCCAGTACTTC.

V usage is TRBV5-6 and J usage is TRBJ2-6; no clear D gene. The CDR3 contains 17 residues. Germline V lookup: CDR1 SGHDT, CDR2 YYEEEE. The V end lost 1 base, the J end lost 3 bases, and 14 bases lay between the germline ends. DNA for the CDR3: TGTGCCAGCAGCTTGTTTGCAGTCAGCTTTGGGGCCAACGTCCTGACTTTC. As protein: CASSLFAVSFGANVLTF.

V is TRBV23-1 and J is TRBJ1-6, with TRBD1 matching 8 bases. TRBV23-1 is classed as an ORF, of uncertain function. Trimming took 0 bases from V and 14 from J; bases not matched to a gene: 9. This CDR3 is built from 15 residues. In nucleotides, the CDR3 is TGCGCCAGCAGTCAATCACAACAGGGGGGGTACACCCTCCACTTT. Translation gives CASSQSQQGGYTLHF.

Of note for this clone: The same CDR3 can be traced to other DNA sequences in this sample. The genes are TRBV6-5 and TRBJ2-7, with 11 nucleotides matching TRBD1. CDR3 length: 15 residues. V was clipped by 2 bases and J by 2 bases; unmatched bases: 2. Germline loops: CDR1 MNHEY, CDR2 SVGAGI. The CDR3 loop reads CASSYGGQGAYEQYF. DNA of the CDR3: TGTGCCAGCAGTTACGGGGGACAGGGGGCCTACGAGCAGTACTTC.

The chain links TRBV28 to TRBJ1-1; a weak D match, TRBD1 (6 bases). V was trimmed by 4 bases and J by 5 bases, leaving 8 bases between them. Per germline, CDR1 MDHEN and CDR2 SYDVKM. The CDR3 has 12 amino acids. The CDR3 bases are TGTGCCAGCAGTTCGGGACAAACTGAAGCTTTCTTT. The encoded protein is CASSSGQTEAFF.

V usage is TRBV6-6 and J usage is TRBJ2-7; D possibly corresponds to TRBD1 (5 bases). There are 13 residues in the CDR3. CDR1 is MNHNY and CDR2 is SVGAGI in the germline V gene (reference sequence). V gave up 5 bases and J gave up 6 bases, with 14 bases separating them. The CDR3 loop is CASSRQGRGEQYF. DNA for the CDR3: TGTGCCAGCAGTCGGCAGGGTAGAGGCGAGCAGTACTTC.

CDR3 sequence (DNA): TGCGCCAGCAGCTTGGGGATATCCCAGGGGACTGAAGCTTTCTTT. Residues: CASSLGISQGTEAFF. This chain connects TRBV5-1 to TRBJ1-1; weak D call: TRBD1 (6 bases). The germline V gene encodes CDR1 SGHRS and CDR2 YFSETQ. CDR3 length equals 15 residues. With 0 bases removed from V and 5 bases from J, the gap between germline ends came to 14 bases.

Concerning this clone: Other DNA sequences in this sample translate to the same CDR3. The chain couples TRBV19 to TRBJ1-3; TRBD1 agrees at 7 bases. The CDR3 consists of 13 residues. Germline trimming cut 6 bases from V and 4 bases from J; bases unmatched to any gene: 3. Germline-derived CDR1 and CDR2 are LNHDA and SQIVND (reference sequence). This CDR3 reads CASSRGQGNTIYF. CDR3 coding DNA: TGTGCCAGTAGCCGGGGACAGGGAAACACCATATATTTT.

This clone was picked up one time. The chain combines TRBV7-2 with TRBJ2-1, with unresolved D. The CDR3 extends over 14 amino acids. V lost 2 bases to trimming and J lost 8 bases, with 13 bases between them. Germline CDR1 and CDR2: SGHTA and FQGNSA. The CDR3 here is CASSLFHGSDEQFF. The CDR3, as DNA: TGTGCCAGCAGCTTATTCCATGGAAGCGATGAGCAGTTCTTC.

J is TRBJ2-7 and V is TRBV6-4, with 8 bases aligning to TRBD1. Losses at the gene ends were 5 bases for V and 5 bases for J; bases not matched to a gene: 8. The CDR3 is 14 residues long. Germline-derived CDR1 and CDR2 are MRHNA and SNTAGT. The chain's CDR3 is CASSIGQGGHEQYF. The CDR3 DNA follows: TGTGCCAGCAGTATTGGACAGGGTGGCCACGAGCAGTACTTC.

The rearrangement uses TRBV28 and TRBJ2-7; the D is unclear. Trimming shortened V by 5 bases and J by 0 bases, and 8 bases separated the two germline ends. Germline V gene data show CDR1 as MDHEN and CDR2 as SYDVKM. The CDR3 contains 13 residues. For the CDR3, the DNA is TGTGCCAGCAGTCCCGGAAGCTCCTACGAGCAGTACTTC. Protein: CASSPGSSYEQYF.

The rearrangement joins TRBV27 to TRBJ1-4; 11 nucleotides line up with TRBD1. After removal of 6 bases from V and 5 bases from J, the junction contained 2 bases not matched to a gene. The germline gives CDR1 MNHEY, CDR2 SMNVEV (reference sequence). The CDR3 length is 14 residues. CDR3 loop: CASSWDRGNEKLFF. In DNA, the CDR3 is TGTGCCAGCAGCTGGGACAGGGGGAATGAAAAACTGTTTTTT.

This clone has just one count. This chain joins TRBV5-8 and TRBJ1-5; D is unresolved. The V gene's germline CDR1 is SGHTS and CDR2 YDEGEE. Trimming took off 3 bases at V and 6 bases at J, with 4 bases between the two ends. CDR3 length: 11 residues. In nucleotides, the CDR3 is TGTGCCAGCAGCTCGATTCAGCCCCAGCATTTT. The encoded protein is CASSSIQPQHF.

This clone has only a few counts. The chain carries TRBV3-2 and TRBJ1-2. TRBV3-2 is a pseudogene segment. The CDR3 totals 9 residues. The CDR3 DNA reads as TGTGCCAGACCTAACGGCTACACCTTC. This codes for CARPNGYTF.

J is TRBJ2-7 and V is TRBV7-2; TRBD2 matches at 7 bases. The germline CDR1 and CDR2 sequences are SGHTA and FQGNSA. The length of the CDR3 is 15 residues. The ends lost 4 bases at V and 5 bases at J; junction bases unmatched: 11. CDR3 nucleotides: TGTGCCAGCAGCTCCCGCCCGGGAGGCGGGAACGAGCAGTACTTC. Translated: CASSSRPGGGNEQYF.

This chain connects TRBV27 to TRBJ2-3; TRBD1 is a possible D gene (5 bases). The CDR3 totals 16 residues. The V end lost 6 bases, the J end lost 2 bases, and 18 bases lay between the germline ends. Germline CDR1 MNHEY, CDR2 SMNVEV (reference sequence). CDR3 bases: TGTGCCAGCAGCCCAGGGCCCTCCGCAGCCACAGATACGCAGTATTTT. Its translation is CASSPGPSAATDTQYF.